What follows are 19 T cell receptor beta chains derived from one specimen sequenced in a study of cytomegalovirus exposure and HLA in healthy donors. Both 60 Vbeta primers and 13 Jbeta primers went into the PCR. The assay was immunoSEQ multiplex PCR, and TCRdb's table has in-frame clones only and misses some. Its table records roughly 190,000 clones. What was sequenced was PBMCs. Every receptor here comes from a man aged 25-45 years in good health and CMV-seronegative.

CDR3 coding DNA: TGTGCCAGCAGGATCAGCTCCTACGAGCAGTACTTC. It specifies CASRISSYEQYF. The chain couples TRBV6-1 to TRBJ2-7; D remains unclear. V was trimmed by 6 bases and J by 0 bases, leaving 6 bases between them. Germline values: CDR1 MNHNS, CDR2 SASEGT. This CDR3 is built from 12 residues.

The CDR3 here is CASSSYRGTEAFF. The CDR3 nucleotides are TGTGCCAGCAGTTCCTACAGGGGCACTGAAGCTTTCTTT. The rearrangement uses TRBV6-5 and TRBJ1-1; 7 positions match TRBD1. V trimming: 4 bases; J trimming: 4 bases; junction bases outside the gene matches: 3. The CDR3 runs 13 residues. Germline V lookup: CDR1 MNHEY, CDR2 SVGAGI.

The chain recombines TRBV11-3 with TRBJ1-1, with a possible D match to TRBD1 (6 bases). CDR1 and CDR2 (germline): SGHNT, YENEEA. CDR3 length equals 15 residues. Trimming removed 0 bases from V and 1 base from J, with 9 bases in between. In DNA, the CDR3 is TGTGCCAGCAGCTTAGACCCACAGGGGAACACTGAAGCTTTCTTT. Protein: CASSLDPQGNTEAFF.

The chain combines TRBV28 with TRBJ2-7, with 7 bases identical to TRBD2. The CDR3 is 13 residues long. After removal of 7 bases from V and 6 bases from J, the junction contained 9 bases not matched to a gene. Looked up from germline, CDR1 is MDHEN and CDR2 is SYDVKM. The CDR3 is CASTSGGGFEQYF. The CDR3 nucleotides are TGTGCCAGCACTTCCGGGGGAGGGTTCGAGCAGTACTTC.

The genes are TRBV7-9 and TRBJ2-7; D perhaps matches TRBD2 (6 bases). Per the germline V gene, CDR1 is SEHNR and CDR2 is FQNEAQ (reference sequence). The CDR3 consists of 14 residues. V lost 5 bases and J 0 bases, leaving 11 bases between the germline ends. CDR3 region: CASSPMTSSYEQYF. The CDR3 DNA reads TGTGCCAGCAGCCCGATGACTAGCTCCTACGAGCAGTACTTC.

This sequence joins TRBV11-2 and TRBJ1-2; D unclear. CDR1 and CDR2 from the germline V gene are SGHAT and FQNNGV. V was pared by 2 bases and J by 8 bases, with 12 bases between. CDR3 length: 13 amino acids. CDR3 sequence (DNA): TGTGCCAGCAGCTTAAGTGAGAGGGCGGGCTACACCTTC. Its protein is CASSLSERAGYTF.

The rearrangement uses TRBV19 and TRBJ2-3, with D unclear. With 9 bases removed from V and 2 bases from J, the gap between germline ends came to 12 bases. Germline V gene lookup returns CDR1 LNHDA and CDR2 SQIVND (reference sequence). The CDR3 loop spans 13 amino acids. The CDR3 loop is CASQDIFTDTQYF. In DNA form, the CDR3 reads TGTGCCAGCCAGGATATATTCACAGATACGCAGTATTTT.

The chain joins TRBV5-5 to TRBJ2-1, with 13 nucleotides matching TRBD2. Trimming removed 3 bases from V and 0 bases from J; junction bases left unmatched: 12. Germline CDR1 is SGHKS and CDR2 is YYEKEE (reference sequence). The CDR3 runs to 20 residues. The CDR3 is CASSSPGGLAGLDSYNEQFF. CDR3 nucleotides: TGTGCCAGCAGCTCGCCCGGGGGACTAGCGGGGCTCGACTCCTACAATGAGCAGTTCTTC.

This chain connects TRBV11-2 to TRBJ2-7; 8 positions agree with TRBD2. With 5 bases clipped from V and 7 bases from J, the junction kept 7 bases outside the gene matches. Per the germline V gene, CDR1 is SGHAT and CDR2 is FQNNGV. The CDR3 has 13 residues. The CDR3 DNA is TGTGCCAGCAGCACCGGACTAGCTAGGGAGCAGTACTTC. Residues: CASSTGLAREQYF.

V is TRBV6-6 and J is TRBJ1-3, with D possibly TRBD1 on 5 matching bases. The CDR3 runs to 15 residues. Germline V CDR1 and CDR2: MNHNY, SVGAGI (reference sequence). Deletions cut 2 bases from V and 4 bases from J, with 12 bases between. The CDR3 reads CASSYQGVGGNTIYF. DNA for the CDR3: TGTGCCAGCAGTTACCAAGGGGTCGGGGGAAACACCATATATTTT.

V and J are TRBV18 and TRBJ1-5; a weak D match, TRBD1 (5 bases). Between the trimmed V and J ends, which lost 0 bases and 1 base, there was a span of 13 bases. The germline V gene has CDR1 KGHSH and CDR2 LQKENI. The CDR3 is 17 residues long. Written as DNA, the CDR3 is TGTGCCAGCTCACCACCGACAGCCAAGGGAAGCAATCAGCCCCAGCATTTT. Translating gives CASSPPTAKGSNQPQHF.

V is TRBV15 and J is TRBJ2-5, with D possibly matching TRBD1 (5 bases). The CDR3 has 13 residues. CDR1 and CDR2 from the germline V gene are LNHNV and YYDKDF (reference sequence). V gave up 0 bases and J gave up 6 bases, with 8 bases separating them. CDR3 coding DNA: TGTGCCACCAGCAGAGATAACAGGCAGACCCAGTACTTC. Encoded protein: CATSRDNRQTQYF.

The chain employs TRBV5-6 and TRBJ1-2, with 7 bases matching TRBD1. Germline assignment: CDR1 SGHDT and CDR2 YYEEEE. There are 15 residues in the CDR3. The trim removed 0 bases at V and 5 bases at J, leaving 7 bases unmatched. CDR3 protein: CASSLVMGQQYGYTF. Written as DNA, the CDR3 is TGTGCCAGCAGCTTGGTGATGGGACAGCAATATGGCTACACCTTC.

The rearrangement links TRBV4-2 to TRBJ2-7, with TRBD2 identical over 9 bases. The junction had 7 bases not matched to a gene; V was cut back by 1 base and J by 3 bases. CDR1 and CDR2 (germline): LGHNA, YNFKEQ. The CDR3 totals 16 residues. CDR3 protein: CASSQGVAGDIYEQYF. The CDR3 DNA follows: TGTGCCAGCAGCCAAGGGGTAGCGGGAGACATCTACGAGCAGTACTTC.

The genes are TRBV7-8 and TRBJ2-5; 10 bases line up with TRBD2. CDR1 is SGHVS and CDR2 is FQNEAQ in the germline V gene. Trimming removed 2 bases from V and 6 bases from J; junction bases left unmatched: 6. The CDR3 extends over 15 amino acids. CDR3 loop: CASSLNSGRWQTQYF. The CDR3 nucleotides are TGTGCCAGCAGCTTAAATAGCGGGAGGTGGCAGACCCAGTACTTC.

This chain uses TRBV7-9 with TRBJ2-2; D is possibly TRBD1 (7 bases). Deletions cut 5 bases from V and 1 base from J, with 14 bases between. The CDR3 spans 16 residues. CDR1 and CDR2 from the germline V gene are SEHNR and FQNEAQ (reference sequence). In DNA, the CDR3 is TGTGCCAGCAGCCGGAACAGGGGAGGGAACACCGGGGAGCTGTTTTTT. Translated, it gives CASSRNRGGNTGELFF. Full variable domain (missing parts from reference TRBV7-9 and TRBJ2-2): DTGVSQNPRHKITKRGQNVTFRCDPISEHNRLYWYRQTLGQGPEFLTYFQNEAQLEKSRLLSDRFSAERPKGSFSTLEIQRTEQGDSAMYLCASSRNRGGNTGELFFGEGSRLTVL.

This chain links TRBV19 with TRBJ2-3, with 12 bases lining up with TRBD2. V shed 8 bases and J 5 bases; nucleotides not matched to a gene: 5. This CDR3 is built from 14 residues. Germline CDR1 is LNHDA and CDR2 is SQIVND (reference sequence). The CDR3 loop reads CASSLAGGGDTQYF. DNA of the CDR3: TGTGCCAGTTCCCTAGCGGGGGGGGGAGATACGCAGTATTTT.

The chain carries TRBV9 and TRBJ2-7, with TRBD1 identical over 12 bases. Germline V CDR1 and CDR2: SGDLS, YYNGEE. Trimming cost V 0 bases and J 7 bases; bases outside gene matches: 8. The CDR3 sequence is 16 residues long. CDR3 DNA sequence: TGTGCCAGCAGCGTAGTCGCCGGGACAGGGGGCCAGGAGCAGTACTTC. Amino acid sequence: CASSVVAGTGGQEQYF.

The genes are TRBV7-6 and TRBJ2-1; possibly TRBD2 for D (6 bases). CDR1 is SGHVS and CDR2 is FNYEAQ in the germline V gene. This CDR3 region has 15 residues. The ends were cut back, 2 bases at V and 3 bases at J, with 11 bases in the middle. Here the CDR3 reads CASSLFAEGYNEQFF. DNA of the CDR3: TGTGCCAGCAGCTTATTTGCGGAGGGCTACAATGAGCAGTTCTTC. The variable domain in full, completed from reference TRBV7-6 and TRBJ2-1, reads GAGVSQSPRYKVTKRGQDVALRCDPISGHVSLYWYRQALGQGPEFLTYFNYEAQQDKSGLPNDRFSAERPEGSISTLTIQRTEQRDSAMYRCASSLFAEGYNEQFFGPGTRLTVL.